The 13 T cell receptor beta chains below come from one sample, sequenced in a study of cytomegalovirus exposure and HLA in healthy donors. Clones were read by immunoSEQ multiplex PCR, and TCRdb kept only the in-frame ones, dropping some. Here the sample spans approximately 140,000 clones, around four fifths being singletons. The sample comprised PBMCs. The receptors derive from a woman in her 30s in good health and CMV-seronegative.

The rearrangement joins TRBV15 to TRBJ1-2, with no clear D. Between the trimmed V and J ends, which lost 0 bases and 8 bases, there was a span of 16 bases. The germline gives CDR1 LNHNV, CDR2 YYDKDF (reference sequence). The CDR3 length is 15 residues. The CDR3 region has the DNA TGTGCCACCAGCAGAGATTCCGGGGATTTGTACGGCTACACCTTC. Translating it yields CATSRDSGDLYGYTF.

The chain employs TRBV5-1 and TRBJ1-2; 8 bases map to TRBD1. The CDR3 is 14 amino acids. Germline V gene sequence: CDR1 SGHRS, CDR2 YFSETQ. Trimming cost V 4 bases and J 7 bases; bases outside gene matches: 9. Written as DNA, the CDR3 is TGCGCCAGCAGCCCGGGAGGACAGGGCGGTGGCTACACCTTC. This codes for CASSPGGQGGGYTF.

This clone was detected a few times. The J gene is TRBJ1-5, the V gene TRBV9; TRBD1 might be the D (6 bases). Between the trimmed V and J ends, which lost 0 bases and 2 bases, there was a span of 6 bases. Germline CDR1 is SGDLS and CDR2 is YYNGEE. This CDR3 has 14 amino acids. In DNA form, the CDR3 reads TGTGCCAGCAGCGTAGGGACAGGCAATCAGCCCCAGCATTTT. Residues: CASSVGTGNQPQHF.

As concerns this clone: The sample carries other DNA sequences with the same CDR3. The V call is TRBV5-1, the J call TRBJ2-2; D might be TRBD1 (5 bases). Germline V lookup: CDR1 SGHRS, CDR2 YFSETQ. V lost 0 bases to trimming and J lost 1 base, with 7 bases between them. The CDR3 spans 15 residues. The CDR3 DNA is TGCGCCAGCAGCTTGGGACAGAAGAACACCGGGGAGCTGTTTTTT. Amino acids: CASSLGQKNTGELFF.

This rearrangement joins TRBV5-6 to TRBJ1-2; the D is unclear. Trimming shortened V by 2 bases and J by 8 bases, and 16 bases separated the two germline ends. CDR3 length: 14 amino acids. CDR1 SGHDT and CDR2 YYEEEE come from the germline V gene. The CDR3 DNA follows: TGTGCCAGCAGCTTTGATCGCCGCCCTCAGGGCTACACCTTC. It encodes CASSFDRRPQGYTF.

The chain joins TRBV5-1 to TRBJ1-2, with 7 bases lining up with TRBD1. Trimming cost V 2 bases and J 5 bases; bases outside gene matches: 6. Germline loops: CDR1 SGHRS, CDR2 YFSETQ. The CDR3 length is 14 residues. The CDR3 reads CASSLGGAGYGYTF. The CDR3 DNA reads TGCGCCAGCAGCTTAGGGGGCGCAGGGTATGGCTACACCTTC.

The V gene is TRBV7-2, the J gene TRBJ1-3, with unresolved D. Germline V gives CDR1 SGHTA, CDR2 FQGNSA. The CDR3 has 14 residues. V dropped 4 bases and J dropped 0 bases, with 7 bases sitting between them. The CDR3 here is CASSSGNSGNTIYF. The CDR3 DNA sequence: TGTGCCAGCAGCTCCGGGAACTCTGGAAACACCATATATTTT. The full variable domain, rest sourced from reference TRBV7-2 and TRBJ1-3, is GAGVSQSPSNKVTEKGKDVELRCDPISGHTALYWYRQSLGQGLEFLIYFQGNSAPDKSGLPSDRFSAERTGGSVSTLTIQRTQQEDSAVYLCASSSGNSGNTIYFGEGSWLTVV.

This clone has just a few counts. Other DNA variants within this sample encode the same CDR3. The chain has TRBV27 and TRBJ1-6; the D is unclear. Germline CDR1 is MNHEY and CDR2 is SMNVEV (reference sequence). Trimming removed 2 bases from V and 8 bases from J, with 10 bases in between. The length of the CDR3 is 14 residues. The CDR3 reads CASSLGQNYSPLHF. As DNA, the CDR3 is TGTGCCAGCAGTTTAGGGCAGAACTATTCACCCCTCCACTTT.

J is TRBJ2-1 and V is TRBV5-1; tentative D call: TRBD1 (8 bases). The CDR3 length is 13 residues. Germline V gene data show CDR1 as SGHRS and CDR2 as YFSETQ. Trimming took off 7 bases at V and 5 bases at J, with 13 bases between the two ends. The CDR3 nucleotides are TGCGCCAGCGACAGGGGAGGGAACAATGAGCAGTTCTTC. Translated: CASDRGGNNEQFF.

This chain connects TRBV7-3 to TRBJ2-5, with TRBD1 matching over 9 bases. Trimming cost V 4 bases and J 4 bases; bases outside gene matches: 7. This CDR3 has 15 amino acids. In germline, CDR1 is SGHTA, CDR2 FQGTGA. DNA of the CDR3: TGTGCCAGCAGCTCCACAGGGGGCCCTCGAGAGACCCAGTACTTC. Amino acids: CASSSTGGPRETQYF.

This clone has only a few counts. The V gene is TRBV7-3, the J gene TRBJ2-6; 9 positions agree with TRBD1. CDR1 and CDR2 (germline): SGHTA, FQGTGA. The J segment lost 4 bases and the V segment lost 7 bases, leaving 11 bases of the junction unmatched. The CDR3 contains 17 residues. The chain's CDR3 is CASKPGQGQSGANVLTF. CDR3 in DNA: TGTGCCAGCAAACCGGGACAGGGACAGTCCGGGGCCAACGTCCTGACTTTC.

The genes are TRBV5-1 and TRBJ2-5, with no clear D. V was pared by 0 bases and J by 5 bases, with 14 bases between. CDR3 length: 15 residues. CDR1 is SGHRS, CDR2 YFSETQ, per germline. DNA for the CDR3: TGCGCCAGCAGCTTGGAGTTCGTTTTCGGGGAGACCCAGTACTTC. It encodes CASSLEFVFGETQYF.

The V and J genes are TRBV19 and TRBJ2-1; 10 bases map to TRBD1. The germline V gene encodes CDR1 LNHDA and CDR2 SQIVND (reference sequence). The ends lost 8 bases at V and 5 bases at J; junction bases unmatched: 9. The CDR3 runs 15 residues. The CDR3 here is CASARAGTGDNEQFF. The CDR3 nucleotides read TGTGCCAGTGCTCGGGCCGGGACAGGGGACAATGAGCAGTTCTTC.